The 27 T cell receptor beta chains given below trace back to one sample, sequenced in a study of blood T cell repertoires in COVID-19. Profiled with immunoSEQ multiplex PCR; TCRdb holds only in-frame clones, not every one. The table records 430,000 or so clones, more than 70% of them present only once. The specimen was PBMCs or T cells enriched from blood (not recorded which). Source of these receptors: a woman between 18 and 29 years old who had been exposed to COVID-19.

Here the CDR3 reads CASSSRQGADNQPQHF. DNA of the CDR3: TGTGCCAGCAGTTCCCGACAGGGGGCCGACAATCAGCCCCAGCATTTT. The chain uses TRBV27 and TRBJ1-5; 10 nucleotides match TRBD1. CDR3 length: 16 residues. CDR1 and CDR2 from the germline V gene are MNHEY and SMNVEV (reference sequence). The V and J ends lost 4 bases and 3 bases, in that order; junction bases with no gene match: 6.

The genes are TRBV2 and TRBJ1-5, with 9 bases matching TRBD1. This CDR3 has 14 residues. Germline trimming cut 10 bases from V and 6 bases from J; bases unmatched to any gene: 10. Per germline, CDR1 SNHLY and CDR2 FYNNEI. CDR3 amino acids: CATGQGRLSQPQHF. DNA for the CDR3: TGTGCCACCGGACAGGGGAGGCTGAGTCAGCCCCAGCATTTT.

The CDR3 DNA reads as TGTGCCAGCAGCCAACGGGGACAGGGCTCCTACGAGCAGTACTTC. This gives the protein CASSQRGQGSYEQYF. The chain has TRBV16 and TRBJ2-7; 9 positions agree with TRBD1. Germline-derived CDR1 and CDR2 are KGHSY and FQNENV. V lost 2 bases and J lost 0; bases outside the gene matches: 2. The CDR3 length is 15 residues.

This chain links TRBV4-2 with TRBJ2-5; the match to TRBD2 covers 10 bases. V shed 4 bases and J 5 bases; nucleotides not matched to a gene: 10. CDR1 is LGHNA, CDR2 YNFKEQ, per germline. The CDR3 spans 16 residues. For the CDR3, the DNA is TGTGCCAGCAGCCTAGAAGCGGGAGGGCCAAGGGAGACCCAGTACTTC. Its protein product is CASSLEAGGPRETQYF.

This clone came up a few times. J is TRBJ2-7 and V is TRBV4-2; possibly TRBD2 for D (6 bases). The CDR3 spans 16 residues. Trimming left V 0 bases short and J 3 bases short, with 15 bases between. In germline, CDR1 is LGHNA, CDR2 YNFKEQ. Written as DNA, the CDR3 is TGTGCCAGCAGCCAAGATCGGGAGCAAAGGGTCTACGAGCAGTACTTC. Its translation is CASSQDREQRVYEQYF.

J is TRBJ1-2 and V is TRBV15; a possible D gene is TRBD1 (5 bases). Germline lookup yields CDR1 LNHNV and CDR2 YYDKDF (reference sequence). Trimming took off 3 bases at V and 7 bases at J, with 12 bases between the two ends. The CDR3 is made up of 13 amino acids. DNA for the CDR3: TGTGCCACCAGCAGGGCCGTTCAGGGTGGCTACACCTTC. Translating it yields CATSRAVQGGYTF.

The rearrangement links TRBV4-1 to TRBJ2-2; 8 nucleotides match TRBD2. Looked up from germline, CDR1 is MGHRA and CDR2 is YSYEKL. V lost 1 base and J lost 3; bases outside the gene matches: 10. The CDR3 has 18 residues. CDR3 DNA sequence: TGCGCCAGCAGCCAAGGCGCCAGCGGGAGTCGGCACACCGGGGAGCTGTTTTTT. This translates into CASSQGASGSRHTGELFF.

About this clone itself: The same CDR3 also results from other DNA sequences found in this sample. The V gene is TRBV10-3, the J gene TRBJ2-7; D is perhaps TRBD1 (6 bases). V was trimmed by 8 bases and J by 2 bases, leaving 10 bases between them. Germline lookup yields CDR1 ENHRY and CDR2 SYGVKD. This CDR3 is 12 amino acids long. The CDR3 loop is CAIGQGPYEQYF. The CDR3 DNA follows: TGTGCCATCGGGCAGGGGCCCTACGAGCAGTACTTC.

The chain combines TRBV7-2 with TRBJ1-5; TRBD1 matches at 10 bases. The trim removed 5 bases at V and 4 bases at J, leaving 5 bases unmatched. This CDR3 is 15 amino acids long. The germline gives CDR1 SGHTA, CDR2 FQGNSA. The CDR3 is CASSARTGGNQPQHF. The DNA of the CDR3 is TGTGCCAGCAGCGCCCGGACAGGGGGAAATCAGCCCCAGCATTTT.

The chain is built from TRBV13 and TRBJ2-1; 15 bases align to TRBD2. Germline V CDR1 and CDR2: PRHDT, FYEKMQ (reference sequence). CDR3 length: 18 residues. The V segment lost 5 bases and the J segment 0 bases; nucleotides outside the gene matches: 5. The CDR3 region is CASSPGTSGRTSYNEQFF. The CDR3 coding sequence is TGTGCCAGCAGCCCCGGGACTAGCGGGAGGACCTCCTACAATGAGCAGTTCTTC.

The rearrangement links TRBV3-1 (or the pseudogene TRBV3-2) to TRBJ1-2, with 7 bases matching TRBD1. V gave up 4 bases and J gave up 5 bases; unmatched junction bases: 7. CDR1 LGHDT and CDR2 YNNKEL come from the germline V gene (reference sequence). The CDR3 totals 14 residues. The CDR3 sequence is CASSPRRDSYGYTF. In DNA form, the CDR3 reads TGTGCCAGCAGCCCCCGCCGGGACAGTTATGGCTACACCTTC.

J is TRBJ1-6 and V is TRBV10-3, with unresolved D. The CDR3 is 14 residues long. Germline V lookup: CDR1 ENHRY, CDR2 SYGVKD. Between the trimmed V and J ends, which lost 0 bases and 10 bases, there was a span of 10 bases. This CDR3 reads CAISESAGGSPLHF. The CDR3 DNA is TGTGCCATCAGTGAGTCGGCAGGTGGATCACCCCTCCACTTT.

V is TRBV7-2 and J is TRBJ1-1, with TRBD1 as a possible D gene (6 bases). Trimming took 1 base from V and 3 from J, leaving 12 bases between them. The CDR3 is 15 residues long. Germline V gene lookup returns CDR1 SGHTA and CDR2 FQGNSA. CDR3 loop: CASSLGAGADTEAFF. The CDR3 DNA follows: TGTGCCAGCAGCTTAGGTGCAGGGGCCGACACTGAAGCTTTCTTT.

The chain joins TRBV27 to TRBJ2-3; a possible D gene is TRBD1 (6 bases). Germline V lookup: CDR1 MNHEY, CDR2 SMNVEV (reference sequence). V lost 4 bases to trimming and J lost 6 bases, with 14 bases between them. The CDR3 spans 14 residues. The DNA for the CDR3 is TGTGCCAGCAGTTCGACAGGTCGGTGGGATACGCAGTATTTT. Its protein is CASSSTGRWDTQYF.

The chain links TRBV7-9 to TRBJ2-7; TRBD2 agrees at 9 bases. Losses at the gene ends were 3 bases for V and 3 bases for J; bases not matched to a gene: 12. The V gene's germline CDR1 is SEHNR and CDR2 FQNEAQ (reference sequence). There are 17 residues in the CDR3. The DNA for the CDR3 is TGTGCCAGCAGCTTCCAGGGGGAGCGGGGGGTAGACTACGAGCAGTACTTC. Translating it yields CASSFQGERGVDYEQYF.

CDR3 nucleotides: TGTGCCAGCAGTCCACTAGCGGGGGAAGCTACGCAGTATTTT. This translates into CASSPLAGEATQYF. The genes are TRBV27 and TRBJ2-3; TRBD2 matches 11 bases. The V segment lost 5 bases and the J segment 8 bases; nucleotides outside the gene matches: 6. This CDR3 region has 14 residues. The germline CDR1 and CDR2 sequences are MNHEY and SMNVEV (reference sequence).

This chain uses TRBV2 with TRBJ1-1; TRBD1 agrees at 9 bases. Looked up from germline, CDR1 is SNHLY and CDR2 is FYNNEI. V lost 7 bases, J lost 11 bases, and 17 bases stayed unmatched. The CDR3 sequence is 15 residues long. The CDR3 protein is CASKMGGTGRWVAFF. DNA for the CDR3: TGTGCCAGCAAGATGGGTGGGACAGGGCGCTGGGTGGCTTTCTTT.

The rearrangement joins TRBV7-2 to TRBJ1-2; 9 nucleotides align to TRBD1. With 0 bases clipped from V and 8 bases from J, the junction kept 7 bases outside the gene matches. The CDR3 extends over 15 amino acids. Germline V gene sequence: CDR1 SGHTA, CDR2 FQGNSA. The CDR3 sequence: CASSLAPGQGIGYTF. CDR3 nucleotide sequence: TGTGCCAGCAGCTTAGCCCCGGGACAGGGAATAGGCTACACCTTC.

The genes are TRBV23-1 and TRBJ1-5, with D possibly matching TRBD1 (5 bases). TRBV23-1 is marked as an open reading frame, function uncertain. The CDR3 loop spans 18 amino acids. With 7 bases removed from V and 0 bases from J, the gap between germline ends came to 22 bases. CDR3 sequence (DNA): TGCGCCAGCACGCTCACCCAGGGAACACCCTATAGCAATCAGCCCCAGCATTTT. Its protein product is CASTLTQGTPYSNQPQHF.

The chain recombines TRBV27 with TRBJ2-7; D is undetermined. This CDR3 is 16 amino acids long. The germline V gene encodes CDR1 MNHEY and CDR2 SMNVEV (reference sequence). V lost 2 bases and J 0 bases, leaving 14 bases between the germline ends. CDR3 bases: TGTGCCAGCAGTTTAGGCCTGGGCCCCAACTCCTACGAGCAGTACTTC. This encodes CASSLGLGPNSYEQYF.

J is TRBJ1-4 and V is TRBV7-2; D not certain. Germline V gives CDR1 SGHTA, CDR2 FQGNSA. V dropped 1 base and J dropped 8 bases, with 8 bases sitting between them. The CDR3 contains 13 residues. The CDR3 reads CASSLGPLEKLFF. The CDR3 nucleotides read TGTGCCAGCAGCTTAGGTCCATTGGAAAAACTGTTTTTT.

This rearrangement joins TRBV21-1 to TRBJ2-7; TRBD2, the D gene given by the table, was not confirmed from the DNA. TRBV21-1 is tagged as a pseudogene. The CDR3 has 15 amino acids. The CDR3 DNA follows: TGTGCCAGCAGCACATATAGCGGGAGGGCCTACGAGCAGTACTTC. This gives the protein CASSTYSGRAYEQYF.

The sample holds a few counts of this clone. The chain employs TRBV10-2 and TRBJ2-4; perhaps TRBD2 as D (5 bases). The CDR3 runs 14 residues. V dropped 2 bases and J dropped 8 bases, with 13 bases sitting between them. Germline values: CDR1 WSHSY, CDR2 SAAADI. The CDR3 spells CASSEGQEADIQYF. The CDR3 bases are TGCGCCAGCAGTGAGGGGCAGGAGGCAGACATTCAGTACTTC.

V gene TRBV6-2 or TRBV6-3 combines with J gene TRBJ2-1; 10 bases line up with TRBD1. Germline V gives CDR1 MNHEY, CDR2 SVGEGT. V gave up 3 bases and J gave up 3 bases; unmatched junction bases: 5. The CDR3 runs to 16 residues. The CDR3 DNA follows: TGTGCCAGCAGTTATCCGGGACAGGGGTTCTACAATGAGCAGTTCTTC. Its protein is CASSYPGQGFYNEQFF.

The chain has TRBV15 and TRBJ2-1; the match to TRBD1 covers 7 bases. The CDR3 loop spans 17 amino acids. From germline, CDR1 is LNHNV and CDR2 YYDKDF (reference sequence). After removal of 0 bases from V and 5 bases from J, the junction contained 10 bases not matched to a gene. The CDR3 bases are TGTGCCACCAGCAGAGATATAGCAGGGACAGTTAACAATGAGCAGTTCTTC. Translated, it gives CATSRDIAGTVNNEQFF. Supplemented by reference TRBV15 and TRBJ2-1, the full variable domain reads DAMVIQNPRYQVTQFGKPVTLSCSQTLNHNVMYWYQQKSSQAPKLLFHYYDKDFNNEADTPDNFQSRRPNTSFCFLDIRSPGLGDTAMYLCATSRDIAGTVNNEQFFGPGTRLTVL.

In this sample, this clone turned up a few times. The chain is built from TRBV12-3 or TRBV12-4 and TRBJ1-1; D possibly corresponds to TRBD1 (6 bases). CDR3 length: 13 amino acids. V lost 7 bases and J 11 bases, leaving 20 bases between the germline ends. The CDR3: CASNLGWGPEAFF. Here the CDR3 DNA reads TGTGCCAGCAATCTCGGGTGGGGGCCCGAGGCTTTCTTT.

The chain has TRBV5-1 and TRBJ1-5; TRBD1 agrees at 8 bases. The CDR3 is 15 residues long. The germline V gene encodes CDR1 SGHRS and CDR2 YFSETQ. With V trimmed by 4 bases and J by 3 bases, 6 bases remained unmatched. CDR3 region: CASSALGQDNQPQHF. The CDR3 DNA reads as TGCGCCAGCAGCGCCCTGGGACAGGACAATCAGCCCCAGCATTTT.